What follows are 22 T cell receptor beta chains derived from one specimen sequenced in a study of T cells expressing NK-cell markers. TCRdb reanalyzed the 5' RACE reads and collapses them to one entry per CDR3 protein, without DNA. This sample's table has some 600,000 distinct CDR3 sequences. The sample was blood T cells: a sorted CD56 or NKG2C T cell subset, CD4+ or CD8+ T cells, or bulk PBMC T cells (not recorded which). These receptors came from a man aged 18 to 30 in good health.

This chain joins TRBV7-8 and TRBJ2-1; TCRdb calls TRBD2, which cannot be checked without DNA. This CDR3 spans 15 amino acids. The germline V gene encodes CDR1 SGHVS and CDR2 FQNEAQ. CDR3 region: CASSLSRTSFLEQFF.

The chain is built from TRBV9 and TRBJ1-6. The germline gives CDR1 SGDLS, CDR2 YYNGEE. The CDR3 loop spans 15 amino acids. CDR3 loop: CASSPVPGLNSPLHF.

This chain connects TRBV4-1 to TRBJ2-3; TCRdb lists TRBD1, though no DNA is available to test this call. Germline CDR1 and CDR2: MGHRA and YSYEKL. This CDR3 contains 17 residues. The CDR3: CASSQDGAGASTDTQYF.

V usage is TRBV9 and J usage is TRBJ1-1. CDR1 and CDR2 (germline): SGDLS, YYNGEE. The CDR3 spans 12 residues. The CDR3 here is CASSVFGGRAFF.

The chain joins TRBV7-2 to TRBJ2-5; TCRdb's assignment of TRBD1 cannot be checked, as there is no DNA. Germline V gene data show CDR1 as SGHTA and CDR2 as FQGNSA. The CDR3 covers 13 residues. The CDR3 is CASSRSQGEAQYF.

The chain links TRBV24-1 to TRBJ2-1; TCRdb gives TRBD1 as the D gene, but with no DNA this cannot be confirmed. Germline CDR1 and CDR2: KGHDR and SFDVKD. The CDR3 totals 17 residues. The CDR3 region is CATSDNLDRAGNNEQFF.

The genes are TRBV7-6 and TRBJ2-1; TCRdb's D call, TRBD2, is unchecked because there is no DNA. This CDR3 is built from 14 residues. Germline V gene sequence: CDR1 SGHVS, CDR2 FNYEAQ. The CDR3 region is CASTLAGGPGEQFF.

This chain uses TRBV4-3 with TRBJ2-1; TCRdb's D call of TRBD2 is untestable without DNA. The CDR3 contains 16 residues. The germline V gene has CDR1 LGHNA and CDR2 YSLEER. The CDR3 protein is CASSQEFTSGVRGQFF.

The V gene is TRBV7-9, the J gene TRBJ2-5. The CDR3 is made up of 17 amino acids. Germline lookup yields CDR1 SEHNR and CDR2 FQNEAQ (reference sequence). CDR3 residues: CASSLLTLERLKETQYF.

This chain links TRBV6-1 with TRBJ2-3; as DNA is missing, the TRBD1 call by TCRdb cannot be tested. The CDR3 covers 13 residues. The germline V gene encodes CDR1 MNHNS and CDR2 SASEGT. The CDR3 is CASNMAGADTQYF.

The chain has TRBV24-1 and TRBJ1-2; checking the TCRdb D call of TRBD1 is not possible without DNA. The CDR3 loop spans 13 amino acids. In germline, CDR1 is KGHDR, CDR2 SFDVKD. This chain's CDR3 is CATSDVQGFGYTF.

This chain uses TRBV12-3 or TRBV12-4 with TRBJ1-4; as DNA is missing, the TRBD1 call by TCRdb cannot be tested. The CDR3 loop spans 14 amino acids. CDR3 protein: CASSLGGGIGKLFF.

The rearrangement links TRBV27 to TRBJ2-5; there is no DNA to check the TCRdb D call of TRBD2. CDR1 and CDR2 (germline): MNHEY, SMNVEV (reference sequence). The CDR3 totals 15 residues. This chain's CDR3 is CASSFSGWRGETQYF.

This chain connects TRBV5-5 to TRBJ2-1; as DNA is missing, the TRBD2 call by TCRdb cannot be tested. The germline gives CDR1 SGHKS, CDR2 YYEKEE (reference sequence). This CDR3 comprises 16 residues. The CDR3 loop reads CASSLGLAGAGNEQFF.

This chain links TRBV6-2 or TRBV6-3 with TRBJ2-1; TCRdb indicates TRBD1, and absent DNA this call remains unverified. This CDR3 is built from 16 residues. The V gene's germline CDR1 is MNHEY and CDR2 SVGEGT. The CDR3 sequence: CASSPGTDPFLNEQFF.

CDR3 protein: CASRTSVGTGELFF. This chain uses TRBV5-1 with TRBJ2-2; absent DNA, TCRdb's TRBD2 call cannot be checked. Germline V gene sequence: CDR1 SGHRS, CDR2 YFSETQ. The CDR3 contains 14 residues. Supplemented by reference TRBV5-1 and TRBJ2-2, the full variable domain reads KAGVTQTPRYLIKTRGQQVTLSCSPISGHRSVSWYQQTPGQGLQFLFEYFSETQRNKGNFPGRFSGRQFSNSRSEMNVSTLELGDSALYLCASRTSVGTGELFFGEGSRLTVL.

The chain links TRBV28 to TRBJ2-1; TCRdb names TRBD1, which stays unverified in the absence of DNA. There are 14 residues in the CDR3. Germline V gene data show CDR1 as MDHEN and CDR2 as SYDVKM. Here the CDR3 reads CASSFTSGINEQFF.

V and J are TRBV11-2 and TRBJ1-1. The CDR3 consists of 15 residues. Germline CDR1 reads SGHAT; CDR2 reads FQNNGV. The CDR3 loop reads CASSSLRALNTEAFF.

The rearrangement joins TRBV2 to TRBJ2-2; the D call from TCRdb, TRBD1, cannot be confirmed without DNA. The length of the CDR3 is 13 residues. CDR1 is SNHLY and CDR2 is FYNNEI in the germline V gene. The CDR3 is CASGTYNTGELFF.

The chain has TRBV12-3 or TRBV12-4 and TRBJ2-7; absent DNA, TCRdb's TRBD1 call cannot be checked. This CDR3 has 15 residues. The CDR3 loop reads CASTLWTGGSGEQYF.

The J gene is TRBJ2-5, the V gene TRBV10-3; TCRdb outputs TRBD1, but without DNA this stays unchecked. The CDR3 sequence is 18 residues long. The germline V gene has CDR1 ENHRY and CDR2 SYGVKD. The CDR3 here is CAISGLPHGQGFQETQYF.

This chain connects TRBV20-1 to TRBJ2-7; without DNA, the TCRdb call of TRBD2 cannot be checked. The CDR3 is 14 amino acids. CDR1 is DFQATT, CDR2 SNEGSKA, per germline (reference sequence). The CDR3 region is CSASDRDWTYEQYF.